These 19 T cell receptor beta chains came from one sample sequenced in a study of beta chain features in type 1 diabetes. What these receptors recognize is not known. General observations from the study: Moderate yet significant TCRB CDR3 shortening was seen in Type 1 diabetes patients in all four CD4+ subsets.

Expressed TCRB transcripts were sequenced, since all the RNA that had been isolated was reverse transcribed. Clones were sequenced by immunoSEQ multiplex PCR, and TCRdb holds only the in-frame ones, with some missing. Altogether more than 300,000 clones are present, about 10% being singletons, with the ten largest covering 0.45% to 0.65%. The sample comprised central memory CD4+ T cells from blood. These receptors came from a man aged 25-45 years with type 1 diabetes.

The V and J genes are TRBV11-1 and TRBJ2-2; no definite D call. Trimming cost V 3 bases and J 0 bases, with 8 bases left between them. CDR1 and CDR2 (germline): SGHAT, FQDESV (reference sequence). The CDR3 is 15 residues long. DNA for the CDR3: TGTGCCAGCAGCTTGCAAGCCGCGAACACCGGGGAGCTGTTTTTT. This encodes CASSLQAANTGELFF.

The chain employs TRBV4-2 and TRBJ2-1; D remains ambiguous. CDR3 length equals 17 residues. Germline V gives CDR1 LGHNA, CDR2 YNFKEQ. V lost 1 base, J lost 0 bases, and 13 bases lay in between. The CDR3 sequence is CASSQAPGSHSYNEQFF. Here the CDR3 DNA reads TGTGCCAGCAGCCAAGCCCCCGGGTCTCACTCCTACAATGAGCAGTTCTTC.

This clone was counted between two and nine times. CDR3 bases: TGTGCCAGCAGCTCCGGACAGGCCGTCACCGGGGAGCTGTTTTTT. Its translation: CASSSGQAVTGELFF. The chain employs TRBV7-2 and TRBJ2-2; 7 bases are shared with TRBD1. The CDR3 contains 15 residues. From germline, CDR1 is SGHTA and CDR2 FQGNSA. The junction had 6 bases not matched to a gene; V was cut back by 4 bases and J by 4 bases.

The V and J genes are TRBV11-3 and TRBJ1-1, with D unresolved. This CDR3 comprises 13 residues. Germline V CDR1 and CDR2: SGHNT, YENEEA. V gave up 3 bases and J gave up 1 base, with 6 bases separating them. The CDR3 region has the DNA TGTGCCAGCAGCTTCCGAAGGAACACTGAAGCTTTCTTT. The encoded protein is CASSFRRNTEAFF.

This clone was counted only a few times. The genes are TRBV9 and TRBJ2-1; the D gene is possibly TRBD2 (6 bases). The CDR3 is 16 residues long. Per the germline V gene, CDR1 is SGDLS and CDR2 is YYNGEE. The V and J ends lost 3 bases and 2 bases respectively, with 15 bases between them. The CDR3 here is CASSARGLPAYNEQFF. CDR3 DNA: TGTGCCAGCAGCGCAAGGGGACTCCCCGCCTACAATGAGCAGTTCTTC.

The chain carries TRBV5-1 and TRBJ2-7; 8 bases fit TRBD1. Germline CDR1 SGHRS, CDR2 YFSETQ. The CDR3 covers 14 residues. V shed 6 bases, J shed 5 bases, and the junction held 10 bases outside the gene matches. The CDR3 coding sequence is TGCGCCAGCAACATCGGACAGGGAGGCAACGAGCAGTACTTC. This encodes CASNIGQGGNEQYF.

This clone was seen more than once but under ten times. The CDR3 here is CASSLDSPAYEQYF. The CDR3, as DNA: TGTGCCAGCAGCTTAGACAGCCCAGCCTACGAGCAGTACTTC. V usage is TRBV7-9 and J usage is TRBJ2-5; D gene ambiguous. Gene TRBJ2-7 matches the end of the DNA better, so the J call may be wrong. CDR1 and CDR2 from the germline V gene are SEHNR and FQNEAQ (reference sequence). This CDR3 has 14 residues.

This clone has just a few counts. The V and J genes are TRBV6-1 and TRBJ1-5; D unclear. The germline V gene has CDR1 MNHNS and CDR2 SASEGT. The CDR3 runs 13 residues. V was shortened by 8 bases and J by 7 bases, with 15 bases between the two germline ends. CDR3 sequence reads: CASQASNSQPQHF. The CDR3 bases are TGTGCCAGCCAAGCCAGCAACAGCCAGCCCCAGCATTTT.

This clone appeared a single time. V gene TRBV28 combines with J gene TRBJ2-1; 11 bases align to TRBD2. V dropped 5 bases and J dropped 7; count of bases not matched to a gene: 22. The CDR3 extends over 20 amino acids. Looked up from germline, CDR1 is MDHEN and CDR2 is SYDVKM. CDR3 amino acids: CASSPDRSAVSGRAKNEQFF. CDR3 DNA sequence: TGTGCCAGCAGTCCGGACAGGTCCGCCGTTAGCGGGAGGGCCAAAAATGAGCAGTTCTTC.

This sequence joins TRBV19 and TRBJ2-2, with 8 bases fitting TRBD2. J lost 6 bases, V lost 5 bases, and 8 bases had no gene match. Germline V gene sequence: CDR1 LNHDA, CDR2 SQIVND (reference sequence). This CDR3 is built from 15 residues. CDR3 protein: CASSPSGSMSGELFF. Here the CDR3 DNA reads TGTGCCAGTAGTCCTAGCGGGTCGATGTCCGGGGAGCTGTTTTTT.

There are a few counts of this clone. CDR3 loop: CASSPTTSGETQYF. The DNA for the CDR3 is TGTGCCAGCAGCCCGACGACTAGCGGGGAGACCCAGTACTTC. The chain carries TRBV4-2 and TRBJ2-5, with 10 positions matching TRBD2. The CDR3 totals 14 residues. Germline loops: CDR1 LGHNA, CDR2 YNFKEQ. J gave up 5 bases and V 4 bases, and 4 bases lay outside the gene matches.

V and J are TRBV7-2 and TRBJ2-3; 8 bases match TRBD1. CDR3 length: 16 amino acids. The germline gives CDR1 SGHTA, CDR2 FQGNSA. J was trimmed by 2 bases and V by 5 bases; bases with no gene match: 9. The CDR3 protein is CASSGSGGFFTDTQYF. The CDR3 nucleotides are TGTGCCAGCAGCGGTTCAGGGGGCTTTTTCACAGATACGCAGTATTTT.

This clone was detected a few times. The rearrangement links TRBV5-1 to TRBJ2-5, with D perhaps matching TRBD2 (5 bases). The CDR3 has 14 amino acids. With 1 base removed from V and 5 bases from J, the gap between germline ends came to 12 bases. Germline loops: CDR1 SGHRS, CDR2 YFSETQ. This CDR3 reads CASSLSAGGETQYF. The CDR3 nucleotides read TGCGCCAGCAGCTTGAGTGCGGGTGGGGAGACCCAGTACTTC.

This clone was observed a few times. This sequence joins TRBV14 and TRBJ1-1; D is unresolved. The CDR3 runs to 14 residues. Per the germline V gene, CDR1 is SGHDN and CDR2 is FVKESK. Trimming stripped 0 bases from V and 2 bases from J, with 7 bases between. In DNA, the CDR3 is TGTGCCAGCAGCCAAGATGCGTTTAACACTGAAGCTTTCTTT. This gives the protein CASSQDAFNTEAFF.

This clone was detected a few times. The chain combines TRBV5-1 with TRBJ2-5; D uncertain. The germline gives CDR1 SGHRS, CDR2 YFSETQ. This CDR3 has 14 amino acids. Trimming cost V 4 bases and J 11 bases, with 21 bases left between them. CDR3 nucleotide sequence: TGCGCCAGCAGCCCTGTCCTCAAGAACCAGGAGCAGTACTTC. Translated, it gives CASSPVLKNQEQYF.

The chain is built from TRBV7-2 and TRBJ1-1; 7 bases map to TRBD1. This CDR3 contains 14 residues. The junction had 12 bases not matched to a gene; V was cut back by 6 bases and J by 8 bases. Germline values: CDR1 SGHTA, CDR2 FQGNSA. DNA for the CDR3: TGTGCCAGCAGTTTTTCGAAGACAGGGTTCGAAGCTTTCTTT. This codes for CASSFSKTGFEAFF.

This clone was counted between two and nine times. The chain couples TRBV6-6 to TRBJ2-5; 8 nucleotides align to TRBD1. Germline loops: CDR1 MNHNY, CDR2 SVGAGI (reference sequence). The CDR3 length is 15 residues. Germline trimming cut 5 bases from V and 5 bases from J; bases unmatched to any gene: 10. This CDR3 reads CASSGRDRISETQYF. As DNA, the CDR3 is TGTGCCAGCAGTGGCCGGGACAGGATCTCGGAGACCCAGTACTTC.

This clone has more than one count but fewer than ten. The chain recombines TRBV30 with TRBJ2-5; the match to TRBD2 covers 7 bases. Near its end, the DNA agrees better with TRBJ2-7, so the J call may be wrong. This CDR3 has 15 residues. In germline, CDR1 is GTSNPN, CDR2 SVGIG (reference sequence). CDR3 DNA sequence: TGTGCCTGGAGTGAACCGGGACTAATGAGCTACGAGCAGTACTTC. The encoded protein is CAWSEPGLMSYEQYF.

This chain connects TRBV7-9 to TRBJ2-6; D gene unclear. Germline loops: CDR1 SEHNR, CDR2 FQNEAQ (reference sequence). This CDR3 has 13 residues. V lost 7 bases and J 1 base, leaving 5 bases between the germline ends. Written as DNA, the CDR3 is TGTGCCAGCACCCTTTCTGGGGCCAACGTCCTGACTTTC. It encodes CASTLSGANVLTF.